This entry concerns a single TCR beta chain. The data were obtained in a study of TIL therapy for anti-PD-1-resistant metastatic lung cancer. Across the whole study: Most patients had lung adenocarcinoma; a few tumors were EGFR-mutant, two ALK-rearranged; half smoked currently or formerly. By whole-exome sequencing, median non-synonymous tumor mutation burden was more than 1.2 mutations per megabase.

As to time point: pre-treatment sample, taken before nivolumab and TIL therapy. Stage 4 NSCLC adults joined between October 2017 and 2020. This was the immunoSEQ v3 assay. Libraries were sequenced to approximately 2 million read pairs (survey) or roughly 4.5-6 million (deep). Data came from immunoSEQ multiplex PCR; TCRdb stores just in-frame clones and leaves some out. Of about 21,000 clones in the sample, about two thirds are singletons; the top ten hold about 2%. The V and J ends lost 6 bases and 0 bases, in that order; junction bases with no gene match: 5. The CDR3 runs to 16 residues. Germline CDR1 reads SGHTA; CDR2 reads FQGNSA.

This specimen consisted of blood, obtained at baseline. The chain recombines TRBV7-2 with TRBJ2-4; 10 bases map to TRBD2. This clonotype was obtained from a person aged 25 to 85 with non-small cell lung cancer. The CDR3 DNA follows: TGTGCCAGCAGAGAGCGGGGGGGGGCAGCCAAAAACATTCAGTACTTC. It encodes CASRERGGAAKNIQYF.